Below are 29 T cell receptor beta chains sequenced from a single sample in a study of shared clonotypes between healthy human individuals. Clones were sequenced by immunoSEQ multiplex PCR, and TCRdb holds only the in-frame ones, with some missing. The data show approximately 2.5 million clones, around nine tenths seen once. Sequencing was carried out using naive CD4+ T cells sorted from blood. Subset indicated: CD45RA+ positively selected. These receptors were taken from a man aged 18 to 35 in good health.

This sequence joins TRBV5-5 and TRBJ2-4; no definite D call. Germline V lookup: CDR1 SGHKS, CDR2 YYEKEE (reference sequence). The CDR3 extends over 16 amino acids. Deletions cut 0 bases from V and 8 bases from J, with 18 bases between. CDR3 in amino acids: CASSLDPGPQGYIQYF. The CDR3 DNA reads TGTGCCAGCAGCTTGGATCCGGGCCCCCAAGGATACATTCAGTACTTC.

V gene TRBV4-1 combines with J gene TRBJ2-5; D not resolved. Per germline, CDR1 MGHRA and CDR2 YSYEKL. The CDR3 totals 12 residues. The V end was cut by 5 bases, the J end by 5 bases, with 9 bases between. The CDR3 spells CASSVLGETQYF. CDR3 bases: TGCGCCAGCAGCGTATTGGGGGAGACCCAGTACTTC.

The gene calls are TRBV29-1 and TRBJ2-2; D uncertain. This CDR3 is 14 amino acids long. V lost 6 bases and J 1 base, leaving 12 bases between the germline ends. The V gene's germline CDR1 is SQVTM and CDR2 ANQGSEA. The CDR3 DNA reads as TGCAGCGTCCGAGGCACAGTGAACACCGGGGAGCTGTTTTTT. This gives the protein CSVRGTVNTGELFF.

The rearrangement uses TRBV27 and TRBJ2-2; no reliable D call. CDR1 is MNHEY and CDR2 is SMNVEV in the germline V gene (reference sequence). The CDR3 sequence is 14 residues long. Between the trimmed V and J ends, which lost 1 base and 5 bases, there was a span of 8 bases. CDR3 bases: TGTGCCAGCAGTTTATTTGAGTCAACCGGGGAGCTGTTTTTT. Its translation: CASSLFESTGELFF.

V usage is TRBV28 and J usage is TRBJ2-7; D gene uncertain. V lost 3 bases and J 0 bases, leaving 12 bases between the germline ends. Germline CDR1 and CDR2: MDHEN and SYDVKM. The CDR3 totals 15 residues. The CDR3 DNA reads TGTGCCAGCAGTTTGGCCCACACGAGCTCCTACGAGCAGTACTTC. Translated: CASSLAHTSSYEQYF.

The V and J genes are TRBV11-3 and TRBJ2-5, with 9 nucleotides matching TRBD1. Germline assignment: CDR1 SGHNT and CDR2 YENEEA. With V trimmed by 6 bases and J by 1 base, 6 bases remained unmatched. The CDR3 spans 15 residues. In nucleotides, the CDR3 is TGTGCCAGCAGTACGGGACAGGGCACCCAAGAGACCCAGTACTTC. Its protein product is CASSTGQGTQETQYF.

The chain couples TRBV29-1 to TRBJ2-5, with TRBD2 identical over 7 bases. From germline, CDR1 is SQVTM and CDR2 ANQGSEA. V lost 3 bases, J lost 3 bases, and 1 base stayed unmatched. The CDR3 loop spans 12 amino acids. The CDR3: CSVDGGKETQYF. The CDR3 nucleotides are TGCAGCGTTGACGGGGGGAAAGAGACCCAGTACTTC.

V is TRBV30 and J is TRBJ1-4, with a tentative D call TRBD1 (5 bases). Germline CDR1 is GTSNPN and CDR2 is SVGIG (reference sequence). This CDR3 region has 13 residues. V was pared by 6 bases and J by 5 bases, with 13 bases between. The DNA of the CDR3 is TGTGCCTGTTTCAGGGTACGGAATGAAAAACTGTTTTTT. This codes for CACFRVRNEKLFF.

With regard to this clone: The sample holds other DNA sequences that translate to the same CDR3. The rearrangement links TRBV7-2 to TRBJ1-5; D is uncertain. V lost 3 bases, J lost 3 bases, and 6 bases lay in between. The CDR3 has 13 residues. From germline, CDR1 is SGHTA and CDR2 FQGNSA. The DNA for the CDR3 is TGTGCCAGCAGCTTTACCTCCAATCAGCCCCAGCATTTT. This codes for CASSFTSNQPQHF.

The genes are TRBV25-1 and TRBJ1-5; 11 positions match TRBD1. The trim removed 4 bases at V and 9 bases at J, leaving 5 bases unmatched. CDR3 length: 14 residues. Per the germline V gene, CDR1 is MGHDK and CDR2 is SYGVNS. The CDR3 reads CASSGTGGGRPQHF. CDR3 sequence (DNA): TGTGCCAGCAGTGGGACAGGGGGCGGGCGGCCCCAGCATTTT.

CDR3 sequence reads: CASSSRTGSEEKLFF. The DNA of the CDR3 is TGTGCCAGCAGTTCAAGAACAGGGTCGGAGGAAAAACTGTTTTTT. V and J are TRBV28 and TRBJ1-4, with D possibly matching TRBD1 (6 bases). V was pared by 4 bases and J by 8 bases, with 17 bases between. Germline V gene data show CDR1 as MDHEN and CDR2 as SYDVKM. The CDR3 totals 15 residues.

CDR3: CASSPGDRVHYEQYF. The CDR3 DNA follows: TGTGCCAGCAGCCCAGGGGACAGGGTCCACTACGAGCAGTACTTC. J is TRBJ2-7 and V is TRBV5-6; 9 bases are a match to TRBD1. The CDR3 runs to 15 residues. CDR1 and CDR2 from the germline V gene are SGHDT and YYEEEE. Trimming removed 4 bases from V and 3 bases from J; junction bases left unmatched: 8.

This clone was counted a single time. The chain employs TRBV5-4 and TRBJ1-1; TRBD1 is a possible D gene (5 bases). The germline gives CDR1 SGHNT, CDR2 YYREEE (reference sequence). The length of the CDR3 is 13 residues. The germline V and J ends were trimmed by 4 bases and 3 bases, with 10 bases remaining between them. The CDR3 DNA reads as TGTGCCAGCAGCCGGGGGGTCGACACTGAAGCTTTCTTT. Protein sequence: CASSRGVDTEAFF.

CDR3 coding DNA: TGTGCCAGCAGCTTAATAGCGGGAGCTAGCACAGATACGCAGTATTTT. It codes for CASSLIAGASTDTQYF. The gene calls are TRBV7-9 and TRBJ2-3; 9 bases agree with TRBD2. This CDR3 is built from 16 residues. V was clipped by 2 bases and J by 0 bases; unmatched bases: 3. Germline V gene data show CDR1 as SEHNR and CDR2 as FQNEAQ (reference sequence).

This chain joins TRBV2 and TRBJ2-5; TRBD2 is a possible D gene (6 bases). Per the germline V gene, CDR1 is SNHLY and CDR2 is FYNNEI. The length of the CDR3 is 13 residues. Deletions cut 6 bases from V and 8 bases from J, with 16 bases between. CDR3 bases: TGTGCCAGCAGGGGGACGGTGGCGGGAACCCAGTACTTC. Protein product: CASRGTVAGTQYF.

This chain links TRBV11-2 with TRBJ1-3; TRBD1 aligns across 9 bases. This CDR3 comprises 16 residues. Germline CDR1 reads SGHAT; CDR2 reads FQNNGV. The J segment lost 0 bases and the V segment lost 4 bases, leaving 4 bases of the junction unmatched. CDR3 region: CASSWRGQGSGNTIYF. As DNA, the CDR3 is TGTGCCAGCAGCTGGAGGGGACAGGGCTCTGGAAACACCATATATTTT.

V is TRBV2 and J is TRBJ2-7, with TRBD2 as a possible D gene (6 bases). Germline V gene sequence: CDR1 SNHLY, CDR2 FYNNEI. The V and J ends lost 10 bases and 0 bases respectively, with 16 bases between them. The CDR3 has 14 residues. This chain's CDR3 is CATKFRGSSYEQYF. CDR3 sequence (DNA): TGTGCCACCAAATTTCGGGGGAGCTCCTACGAGCAGTACTTC.

The gene calls are TRBV5-4 and TRBJ2-2; D is unresolved. The CDR3 is made up of 14 amino acids. The V end lost 0 bases, the J end lost 4 bases, and 7 bases lay between the germline ends. Per the germline V gene, CDR1 is SGHNT and CDR2 is YYREEE (reference sequence). The DNA of the CDR3 is TGTGCCAGCAGCTTGGGGGCTGGCACCGGGGAGCTGTTTTTT. Residues: CASSLGAGTGELFF.

V is TRBV2 and J is TRBJ2-5; 10 bases match TRBD2. Trimming cost V 2 bases and J 2 bases; bases outside gene matches: 8. The germline CDR1 and CDR2 sequences are SNHLY and FYNNEI. The CDR3 has 17 residues. The CDR3 sequence: CASSERSSGGHQETQYF. In DNA, the CDR3 is TGTGCCAGCAGTGAAAGGTCTAGCGGGGGCCATCAAGAGACCCAGTACTTC.

This clone was counted a few times. At the DNA level, this CDR3 is encoded by other sequences in the same sample as well. This chain links TRBV7-9 with TRBJ1-5; D not certain. Germline CDR1 is SEHNR and CDR2 is FQNEAQ (reference sequence). The V end lost 1 base, the J end lost 4 bases, and 5 bases lay between the germline ends. This CDR3 has 13 amino acids. CDR3 sequence: CASSLVGNQPQHF. The DNA for the CDR3 is TGTGCCAGCAGCTTAGTTGGAAATCAGCCCCAGCATTTT. The full variable domain, rest sourced from reference TRBV7-9 and TRBJ1-5, is DTGVSQNPRHKITKRGQNVTFRCDPISEHNRLYWYRQTLGQGPEFLTYFQNEAQLEKSRLLSDRFSAERPKGSFSTLEIQRTEQGDSAMYLCASSLVGNQPQHFGDGTRLSIL.

The rearrangement links TRBV6-5 to TRBJ2-5; tentative D call: TRBD2 (5 bases). The CDR3 has 15 amino acids. V was cut by 2 bases and J by 3 bases, with 13 bases left in between. In germline, CDR1 is MNHEY, CDR2 SVGAGI. The DNA for the CDR3 is TGTGCCAGCAGTTACCTCGGCCAGAGGGAAGAGACCCAGTACTTC. This encodes CASSYLGQREETQYF.

The chain carries TRBV5-1 and TRBJ2-7; 7 bases are shared with TRBD1. Trimming cost V 2 bases and J 3 bases; bases outside gene matches: 5. The CDR3 is 14 amino acids. Germline V gives CDR1 SGHRS, CDR2 YFSETQ. The CDR3 protein is CASSLLTGNYEQYF. DNA of the CDR3: TGCGCCAGCAGCTTACTGACAGGGAACTACGAGCAGTACTTC.

The V and J genes are TRBV7-2 and TRBJ1-2, with D perhaps matching TRBD1 (6 bases). The CDR3 has 14 amino acids. Germline V CDR1 and CDR2: SGHTA, FQGNSA. V lost 2 bases and J lost 2, with 9 bases in between. Here the CDR3 reads CASSLRGQNYGYTF. For the CDR3, the DNA is TGTGCCAGCAGCTTACGAGGACAGAACTATGGCTACACCTTC.

The chain recombines TRBV7-2 with TRBJ2-3, with D tentatively TRBD1 (6 bases). CDR1 is SGHTA and CDR2 is FQGNSA in the germline V gene. Trimming pared 0 bases from V and 0 bases from J, leaving 10 bases between. The CDR3 sequence is 16 residues long. CDR3 loop: CASSLATGLSTDTQYF. CDR3 coding DNA: TGTGCCAGCAGCTTAGCGACAGGTCTTAGCACAGATACGCAGTATTTT.

This clone was observed a single time. This chain connects TRBV6-4 to TRBJ2-3; 7 bases map to TRBD1. The V gene end was trimmed by 4 bases and the J gene end by 3 bases; junction bases not matched to a gene: 4. Looked up from germline, CDR1 is MRHNA and CDR2 is SNTAGT. CDR3 size: 14 residues. The CDR3: CASSAAGGTDTQYF. CDR3 coding DNA: TGTGCCAGCAGTGCGGCAGGGGGTACAGATACGCAGTATTTT.

This sequence joins TRBV5-4 and TRBJ1-2, with D maybe TRBD1 (6 bases). This CDR3 spans 13 amino acids. Germline CDR1 SGHNT, CDR2 YYREEE (reference sequence). The germline V and J ends were trimmed by 6 bases and 4 bases, with 13 bases remaining between them. The CDR3 sequence: CASIGRGGYGYTF. CDR3 in DNA: TGTGCCAGCATTGGCAGGGGAGGCTATGGCTACACCTTC.

The chain has TRBV27 and TRBJ2-7; weak D call: TRBD2 (5 bases). This CDR3 has 16 residues. The germline CDR1 and CDR2 sequences are MNHEY and SMNVEV (reference sequence). V was shortened by 1 base and J by 2 bases, with 15 bases between the two germline ends. The chain's CDR3 is CASSLYYAGLAYEQYF. The CDR3 DNA follows: TGTGCCAGCAGTTTATACTATGCGGGCCTAGCCTACGAGCAGTACTTC.

The chain has TRBV30 and TRBJ1-1; D remains ambiguous. Germline CDR1 and CDR2: GTSNPN and SVGIG (reference sequence). V was pared by 2 bases and J by 1 base, with 8 bases between. This CDR3 is 13 amino acids long. This chain's CDR3 is CAWSLDQNTEAFF. DNA for the CDR3: TGTGCCTGGAGTCTTGACCAGAACACTGAAGCTTTCTTT.

V usage is TRBV4-2 and J usage is TRBJ1-6; the D gene is possibly TRBD1 (5 bases). V lost 2 bases and J 3 bases, leaving 14 bases between the germline ends. Germline V lookup: CDR1 LGHNA, CDR2 YNFKEQ. CDR3 length: 17 amino acids. CDR3 sequence: CASSQPQGGSYNSPLHF. The CDR3 bases are TGTGCCAGCAGCCAACCTCAGGGAGGCAGCTATAATTCACCCCTCCACTTT.